One and the same sample provided the 29 T cell receptor beta chains below, sequenced in a study of cytomegalovirus exposure and HLA in healthy donors. Primers for the PCR totalled 60 Vbeta and 13 Jbeta. Clones were sequenced by immunoSEQ multiplex PCR, and TCRdb holds only the in-frame ones, with some missing. The table includes approximately 170,000 clones, about 77% detected once. The sequenced material came from PBMCs. These receptors were taken from a male donor in good health and CMV-seropositive.

The chain links TRBV6-5 to TRBJ2-5, with 7 bases matching TRBD2. With V trimmed by 6 bases and J by 5 bases, 9 bases remained unmatched. CDR1 MNHEY and CDR2 SVGAGI come from the germline V gene. The CDR3 length is 14 residues. CDR3 in amino acids: CASRSGVTSETQYF. The CDR3 bases are TGTGCCAGCAGGAGCGGGGTAACCTCGGAGACCCAGTACTTC.

J is TRBJ2-7 and V is TRBV30; 8 nucleotides match TRBD2. V was pared by 3 bases and J by 12 bases, with 10 bases of the junction left unmatched. The length of the CDR3 is 12 residues. The V gene's germline CDR1 is GTSNPN and CDR2 SVGIG (reference sequence). The CDR3 here is CAWSSLAGQGYF. CDR3 coding DNA: TGTGCCTGGAGCAGCCTAGCGGGCCAAGGGTACTTC.

This chain joins TRBV4-1 and TRBJ2-7, with 7 bases fitting TRBD2. CDR1 MGHRA and CDR2 YSYEKL come from the germline V gene. V shed 3 bases and J 3 bases; nucleotides not matched to a gene: 5. The CDR3 extends over 14 amino acids. The CDR3 here is CASSQGGVGYEQYF. In DNA, the CDR3 is TGCGCCAGCAGCCAGGGGGGGGTAGGCTACGAGCAGTACTTC.

The rearrangement joins TRBV18 to TRBJ2-2; no clear D gene. This CDR3 is built from 13 residues. V was cut by 3 bases and J by 5 bases, with 7 bases left in between. Germline V gene sequence: CDR1 KGHSH, CDR2 LQKENI. This CDR3 reads CASSPRGTGELFF. Here the CDR3 DNA reads TGTGCCAGCTCACCCCGCGGTACCGGGGAGCTGTTTTTT. Complete variable domain (other parts from reference TRBV18 and TRBJ2-2): NAGVMQNPRHLVRRRGQEARLRCSPMKGHSHVYWYRQLPEEGLKFMVYLQKENIIDESGMPKERFSAEFPKEGPSILRIQQVVRGDSAAYFCASSPRGTGELFFGEGSRLTVL.

The chain carries TRBV7-9 and TRBJ2-7; D is ambiguous. The germline CDR1 and CDR2 sequences are SEHNR and FQNEAQ (reference sequence). CDR3 size: 12 residues. Trimming took off 3 bases at V and 2 bases at J, with 5 bases between the two ends. This CDR3 reads CASSFLAYEQYF. The CDR3 DNA reads as TGTGCCAGCAGCTTCCTAGCCTACGAGCAGTACTTC.

V gene TRBV5-5 combines with J gene TRBJ2-2, with D tentatively TRBD1 (5 bases). Germline assignment: CDR1 SGHKS and CDR2 YYEKEE (reference sequence). The V end lost 5 bases, the J end lost 0 bases, and 8 bases lay between the germline ends. The CDR3 runs 14 residues. The CDR3 nucleotides read TGTGCCAGCAGACAGGCGGCGAACACCGGGGAGCTGTTTTTT. This translates into CASRQAANTGELFF.

DNA of the CDR3: TGTGCCAGCAGTCTCGACAGGGTGCGGAACTATGGCTACACCTTC. This translates into CASSLDRVRNYGYTF. The J gene is TRBJ1-2, the V gene TRBV6-6; 7 nucleotides align to TRBD1. This CDR3 has 15 residues. The trim removed 5 bases at V and 2 bases at J, leaving 8 bases unmatched. In germline, CDR1 is MNHNY, CDR2 SVGAGI (reference sequence).

V is TRBV2 and J is TRBJ1-6, with 9 bases lining up with TRBD1. The CDR3 covers 14 residues. V dropped 7 bases and J dropped 8; count of bases not matched to a gene: 6. From germline, CDR1 is SNHLY and CDR2 FYNNEI. The CDR3 DNA reads as TGTGCCAGCATTCGAACAGGGGGCGATTCACCCCTCCACTTT. Its protein is CASIRTGGDSPLHF. Using reference TRBV2 and TRBJ1-6 for the parts outside the CDR3, the full variable domain is EPEVTQTPSHQVTQMGQEVILRCVPISNHLYFYWYRQILGQKVEFLVSFYNNEISEKSEIFDDQFSVERPDGSNFTLKIRSTKLEDSAMYFCASIRTGGDSPLHFGNGTRLTVT.

The CDR3 reads CASSPPRGTGRDNEQFF. The CDR3 coding sequence is TGTGCCAGCTCACCACCGCGGGGGACAGGTCGGGACAATGAGCAGTTCTTC. V usage is TRBV18 and J usage is TRBJ2-1; D is possibly TRBD1 (8 bases). CDR3 length: 17 residues. The V and J ends lost 0 bases and 5 bases respectively, with 17 bases between them. Germline V lookup: CDR1 KGHSH, CDR2 LQKENI.

The count of this clone is one. V gene TRBV19 combines with J gene TRBJ1-1; unclear D gene. Trimming stripped 3 bases from V and 1 base from J, with 9 bases between. The CDR3 runs to 14 residues. The germline gives CDR1 LNHDA, CDR2 SQIVND (reference sequence). CDR3 residues: CASSIGYRNTEAFF. DNA for the CDR3: TGTGCCAGTAGTATTGGGTACAGGAACACTGAAGCTTTCTTT.

This rearrangement joins TRBV5-5 to TRBJ1-2; 7 bases are shared with TRBD1. Trimming cost V 6 bases and J 7 bases; bases outside gene matches: 15. The V gene's germline CDR1 is SGHKS and CDR2 YYEKEE (reference sequence). The CDR3 loop spans 15 amino acids. DNA for the CDR3: TGTGCCAGCACCCTGGCCGACAGGGTAACGGGTGGCTACACCTTC. Translated, it gives CASTLADRVTGGYTF.

This clone was seen only a few times. The V call is TRBV4-1, the J call TRBJ1-5; possibly TRBD1 for D (5 bases). Trimming pared 0 bases from V and 5 bases from J, leaving 14 bases between. In germline, CDR1 is MGHRA, CDR2 YSYEKL. The CDR3 totals 16 residues. In DNA, the CDR3 is TGCGCCAGCAGCCAAGATGGGGGGGAGAATCATCAGCCCCAGCATTTT. Translating it yields CASSQDGGENHQPQHF.

The chain couples TRBV4-1 to TRBJ1-2; D may be TRBD1 (5 bases). Trimming removed 0 bases at V and 7 bases at J, with 18 bases between. The CDR3 is made up of 16 amino acids. CDR1 and CDR2 from the germline V gene are MGHRA and YSYEKL. CDR3 bases: TGCGCCAGCAGCCAAGATTGGAGGGGCTTCTTAGGTGGCTACACCTTC. As protein: CASSQDWRGFLGGYTF.

In the case of this clone: In the same sample, other DNA sequences code for this CDR3. J is TRBJ2-1 and V is TRBV6-5; D is perhaps TRBD2 (7 bases). Between the trimmed V and J ends, which lost 6 bases and 7 bases, there was a span of 19 bases. Germline V gene lookup returns CDR1 MNHEY and CDR2 SVGAGI. The CDR3 extends over 15 amino acids. The CDR3 bases are TGTGCCAGCAGGATCGAGGGAGGGGGTAATAATGAGCAGTTCTTC. Amino acid sequence: CASRIEGGGNNEQFF.

This chain joins TRBV5-1 and TRBJ2-3; 9 bases map to TRBD2. Germline values: CDR1 SGHRS, CDR2 YFSETQ. The CDR3 is made up of 17 amino acids. V was pared by 0 bases and J by 1 base, with 6 bases of the junction left unmatched. This CDR3 reads CASSLVPSGARTDTQYF. CDR3 bases: TGCGCCAGCAGCTTGGTTCCTAGCGGGGCCCGCACAGATACGCAGTATTTT. Drawing the rest from reference TRBV5-1 and TRBJ2-3, the complete variable domain is KAGVTQTPRYLIKTRGQQVTLSCSPISGHRSVSWYQQTPGQGLQFLFEYFSETQRNKGNFPGRFSGRQFSNSRSEMNVSTLELGDSALYLCASSLVPSGARTDTQYFGPGTRLTVL.

This chain connects TRBV5-1 to TRBJ2-5; 10 bases map to TRBD2. This CDR3 is built from 14 residues. Per germline, CDR1 SGHRS and CDR2 YFSETQ. The V segment lost 4 bases and the J segment 0 bases; nucleotides outside the gene matches: 0. CDR3 nucleotide sequence: TGCGCCAGCAGCGGGACTAGCGACCAAGAGACCCAGTACTTC. It encodes CASSGTSDQETQYF.

This clone was detected a few times. The V and J genes are TRBV5-6 and TRBJ1-6; D gene ambiguous. Germline lookup yields CDR1 SGHDT and CDR2 YYEEEE. The CDR3 runs 12 residues. V was cut by 5 bases and J by 7 bases, with 7 bases left in between. The CDR3 region is CASRAPNSPLHF. The CDR3 DNA follows: TGTGCCAGCAGGGCCCCGAATTCACCCCTCCACTTT. Drawing the rest from reference TRBV5-6 and TRBJ1-6, the complete variable domain is DAGVTQSPTHLIKTRGQQVTLRCSPKSGHDTVSWYQQALGQGPQFIFQYYEEEERQRGNFPDRFSGHQFPNYSSELNVNALLLGDSALYLCASRAPNSPLHFGNGTRLTVT.

V usage is TRBV11-2 and J usage is TRBJ2-2; D gene uncertain. The germline V and J ends were trimmed by 1 base and 4 bases, with 10 bases remaining between them. This CDR3 spans 15 amino acids. Germline V gene data show CDR1 as SGHAT and CDR2 as FQNNGV. As DNA, the CDR3 is TGTGCCAGCAGCTTAGGGGCGCCGGCCACCGGGGAGCTGTTTTTT. Translation: CASSLGAPATGELFF.

Written as DNA, the CDR3 is TGTGCCAGCAGTTACGACAGGGGGAGGAACACTGAAGCTTTCTTT. It specifies CASSYDRGRNTEAFF. The chain couples TRBV6-5 to TRBJ1-1; 9 positions agree with TRBD1. This CDR3 is built from 15 residues. V shed 2 bases and J 1 base; nucleotides not matched to a gene: 2. CDR1 MNHEY and CDR2 SVGAGI come from the germline V gene.

The chain has TRBV6-1 and TRBJ2-7; 8 bases agree with TRBD1. This CDR3 comprises 12 residues. V was pared by 5 bases and J by 5 bases, with 2 bases of the junction left unmatched. From germline, CDR1 is MNHNS and CDR2 SASEGT. The CDR3 sequence is CASSRTGNEQYF. The CDR3 DNA follows: TGTGCCAGCAGTAGGACAGGGAACGAGCAGTACTTC.

This clone has a handful of counts. The CDR3 DNA follows: TGTGCCGAAGGGACGGGGGTCCTTGGGGCTTTCTTT. This translates into CAEGTGVLGAFF. The genes are TRBV2 and TRBJ1-1, with D possibly being TRBD1 (5 bases). Looked up from germline, CDR1 is SNHLY and CDR2 is FYNNEI. V was clipped by 11 bases and J by 11 bases, with 21 bases between them. CDR3 length: 12 residues. Filled out from reference TRBV2 and TRBJ1-1, the complete variable domain reads EPEVTQTPSHQVTQMGQEVILRCVPISNHLYFYWYRQILGQKVEFLVSFYNNEISEKSEIFDDQFSVERPDGSNFTLKIRSTKLEDSAMYFCAEGTGVLGAFFGQGTRLTVV.

The rearrangement joins TRBV6-5 to TRBJ2-3; TRBD2 matches at 10 bases. Looked up from germline, CDR1 is MNHEY and CDR2 is SVGAGI. The ends lost 6 bases at V and 5 bases at J; junction bases unmatched: 8. The CDR3 has 15 amino acids. CDR3 sequence (DNA): TGTGCCAGCAGCTCCGGGACTAGCGCCAAAGATACGCAGTATTTT. It codes for CASSSGTSAKDTQYF.

This chain joins TRBV29-1 and TRBJ1-1; the D is unclear. Germline CDR1 and CDR2: SQVTM and ANQGSEA. The CDR3 consists of 13 residues. The V end was cut by 7 bases, the J end by 0 bases, with 12 bases between. This CDR3 is CSGQHSMNTEAFF. The CDR3 DNA is TGCAGCGGTCAACACAGCATGAACACTGAAGCTTTCTTT.

The chain employs TRBV11-2 and TRBJ2-4, with D possibly being TRBD1 (5 bases). CDR1 and CDR2 from the germline V gene are SGHAT and FQNNGV. CDR3 length: 16 amino acids. The V end was cut by 3 bases, the J end by 0 bases, with 12 bases between. This chain's CDR3 is CASSFGRTLAKNIQYF. The CDR3 region has the DNA TGTGCCAGCAGCTTCGGACGGACACTAGCCAAAAACATTCAGTACTTC.

The CDR3 here is CASRRSELGGHNEQFF. Written as DNA, the CDR3 is TGTGCCAGCAGGAGAAGTGAGCTCGGAGGGCACAATGAGCAGTTCTTC. The chain combines TRBV2 with TRBJ2-1, with D maybe TRBD2 (6 bases). Trimming stripped 6 bases from V and 5 bases from J, with 20 bases between. The V gene's germline CDR1 is SNHLY and CDR2 FYNNEI. The CDR3 extends over 16 amino acids.

This rearrangement joins TRBV4-3 to TRBJ1-2; 7 bases agree with TRBD1. CDR3 length: 16 amino acids. In germline, CDR1 is LGHNA, CDR2 YSLEER. The V gene end was trimmed by 1 base and the J gene end by 6 bases; junction bases not matched to a gene: 11. As DNA, the CDR3 is TGCGCCAGCAGCCAAGTCGGGGCAGGGGGTTATGATGGCTACACCTTC. Translation: CASSQVGAGGYDGYTF.

The chain combines TRBV30 with TRBJ2-7; 10 positions match TRBD1. After removal of 1 base from V and 4 bases from J, the junction contained 1 base not matched to a gene. This CDR3 spans 13 amino acids. Germline CDR1 is GTSNPN and CDR2 is SVGIG (reference sequence). CDR3 region: CAWSADRGYEQYF. The CDR3 DNA follows: TGTGCCTGGAGTGCGGACAGGGGGTACGAGCAGTACTTC. The variable domain in full, completed from reference TRBV30 and TRBJ2-7, reads SQTIHQWPATLVQPVGSPLSLECTVEGTSNPNLYWYRQAAGRGLQLLFYSVGIGQISSEVPQNLSASRPQDRQFILSSKKLLLSDSGFYLCAWSADRGYEQYFGPGTRLTVT.

The V gene is TRBV6-1, the J gene TRBJ2-3, with 7 bases aligning to TRBD1. Germline V lookup: CDR1 MNHNS, CDR2 SASEGT. The CDR3 length is 13 residues. The V and J ends lost 11 bases and 2 bases, in that order; junction bases with no gene match: 7. In DNA form, the CDR3 reads TGTGCCTTCTCCGACAGGGTCACAGATACGCAGTATTTT. As protein: CAFSDRVTDTQYF.

V gene TRBV9 combines with J gene TRBJ2-1; D remains ambiguous. Trimming stripped 0 bases from V and 10 bases from J, with 11 bases between. Germline CDR1 SGDLS, CDR2 YYNGEE. The CDR3 has 13 residues. The CDR3 DNA sequence: TGTGCCAGCAGCGTAGTTGATCAGCGAGAGCAGTTCTTC. Translated: CASSVVDQREQFF.